This TCR beta chain was sequenced during a study of siplizumab effects on memory and regulatory T cells. The repertoire was sequenced with immunoSEQ multiplex PCR; TCRdb's copy has only in-frame clones and lacks some. The sample includes about 100,000 clones, roughly 91% seen only once; the top ten take about 12%. The germline CDR1 and CDR2 sequences are SGHTA and FQGNSA. Deletions cut 1 base from V and 0 bases from J, with 10 bases between. This CDR3 comprises 15 residues. The receptor comes from a human donor in good health. The J gene is TRBJ2-7, the V gene TRBV7-2; no clear D. The sample comprised non-Treg CD4+ T cells sorted from blood. The CDR3: CASSLGTASSYEQYF. Here the CDR3 DNA reads TGTGCCAGCAGCTTAGGGACCGCAAGCTCCTACGAGCAGTACTTC.